These 16 T cell receptor beta chains came from one sample sequenced in a study of CDR3 diversity in severe acne. Using its own MiXCR run on the PCR reads, TCRdb lists one record per CDR3 protein. The table records over 100,000 distinct CDR3 sequences, roughly 51% of them present only once. Sequencing input: blood. The receptors were gathered from a male donor with acne.

The genes are TRBV20-1 and TRBJ1-2; 7 nucleotides agree with TRBD1. The J segment lost 4 bases and the V segment lost 3 bases, leaving 2 bases of the junction unmatched. The germline V gene encodes CDR1 DFQATT and CDR2 SNEGSKA (reference sequence). The CDR3 is 12 residues long. DNA of the CDR3: TGCAGTGCTAGGCGACAGGGCTATGGCTACACCTTC. Protein sequence: CSARRQGYGYTF.

CDR3 bases: TGTGCCAGCAGTGAAGACCTAGCGGGAGGGGGGGAGCAGTACTTC. This encodes CASSEDLAGGGEQYF. The chain joins TRBV6-1 to TRBJ2-7, with TRBD2 identical over 12 bases. The CDR3 is made up of 15 amino acids. Germline V CDR1 and CDR2: MNHNS, SASEGT. The ends lost 1 base at V and 7 bases at J; junction bases unmatched: 5.

CDR3 residues: CATAPRNMNTEAFF. The CDR3 DNA reads as TGTGCCACCGCACCCCGTAATATGAACACTGAAGCTTTCTTT. This rearrangement joins TRBV7-9 to TRBJ1-1; D gene ambiguous. Germline lookup yields CDR1 SEHNR and CDR2 FQNEAQ (reference sequence). The ends were cut back, 10 bases at V and 0 bases at J, with 15 bases in the middle. The CDR3 sequence is 14 residues long. The variable domain in full, completed from reference TRBV7-9 and TRBJ1-1, reads DTGVSQNPRHKITKRGQNVTFRCDPISEHNRLYWYRQTLGQGPEFLTYFQNEAQLEKSRLLSDRFSAERPKGSFSTLEIQRTEQGDSAMYLCATAPRNMNTEAFFGQGTRLTVV.

V is TRBV19 and J is TRBJ2-7, with D possibly matching TRBD2 (5 bases). CDR1 and CDR2 from the germline V gene are LNHDA and SQIVND (reference sequence). The CDR3 is 15 amino acids. V lost 2 bases and J lost 6, with 17 bases in between. The CDR3 DNA sequence: TGTGCCAGTAGTATATCACGGGTCGGGGATTCCGAGCAGTACTTC. It encodes CASSISRVGDSEQYF.

The CDR3 reads CASGTGSEQYF. In nucleotides, the CDR3 is TGTGCCAGCGGGACAGGGAGCGAGCAGTACTTC. The chain employs TRBV19 and TRBJ2-7; 9 bases match TRBD1. Trimming cost V 9 bases and J 6 bases; bases outside gene matches: 3. CDR1 is LNHDA, CDR2 SQIVND, per germline (reference sequence). This CDR3 comprises 11 residues. Supplemented by reference TRBV19 and TRBJ2-7, the full variable domain reads DGGITQSPKYLFRKEGQNVTLSCEQNLNHDAMYWYRQDPGQGLRLIYYSQIVNDFQKGDIAEGYSVSREKKESFPLTVTSAQKNPTAFYLCASGTGSEQYFGPGTRLTVT.

The chain uses TRBV7-3 and TRBJ2-2; 8 bases are a match to TRBD2. Germline lookup yields CDR1 SGHTA and CDR2 FQGTGA. Trimming removed 5 bases from V and 4 bases from J; junction bases left unmatched: 6. This CDR3 has 15 residues. The CDR3 reads CASSPGRVGTGELFF. DNA for the CDR3: TGTGCCAGCAGCCCCGGGAGGGTGGGCACCGGGGAGCTGTTTTTT.

The chain is built from TRBV29-1 and TRBJ2-2; 8 bases align to TRBD2. The CDR3 has 16 residues. V trimming: 4 bases; J trimming: 5 bases; junction bases outside the gene matches: 12. Germline V CDR1 and CDR2: SQVTM, ANQGSEA. The CDR3 region has the DNA TGCAGCGTTGCGGCCAGCGGGAGATGGGGGACCGGGGAGCTGTTTTTT. It codes for CSVAASGRWGTGELFF.

This clonotype ranks as medium-sized. The chain has TRBV7-2 and TRBJ2-1, with 7 bases that match TRBD1. V lost 8 bases, J lost 2 bases, and 9 bases stayed unmatched. This CDR3 contains 15 residues. The V gene's germline CDR1 is SGHTA and CDR2 FQGNSA. The CDR3 protein is CASGKSGGPYNEQFF. DNA of the CDR3: TGTGCCAGCGGAAAATCAGGGGGACCCTACAATGAGCAGTTCTTC.

This clonotype was detected many times. The J gene is TRBJ2-1, the V gene TRBV20-1; D not resolved. The V gene's germline CDR1 is DFQATT and CDR2 SNEGSKA (reference sequence). V was trimmed by 1 base and J by 10 bases, leaving 14 bases between them. CDR3 size: 13 residues. The CDR3 DNA reads TGCAGTGCTAGAGGGGGATCACCTGGCGAGCAGTTCTTC. It codes for CSARGGSPGEQFF.

The chain employs TRBV25-1 and TRBJ2-7; D is unresolved. Trimming took 5 bases from V and 2 from J, leaving 7 bases between them. Per the germline V gene, CDR1 is MGHDK and CDR2 is SYGVNS. This CDR3 spans 12 amino acids. The DNA for the CDR3 is TGTGCCAGCAGTTTATTCCCCTACGAGCAGTACTTC. It encodes CASSLFPYEQYF.

The rearrangement joins TRBV10-3 to TRBJ2-7; 7 bases align to TRBD1. This CDR3 is built from 13 residues. Germline V gene lookup returns CDR1 ENHRY and CDR2 SYGVKD. V gave up 5 bases and J gave up 3 bases; unmatched junction bases: 4. The CDR3 bases are TGTGCCATCAGTCGGACAGGCCGCTACGAGCAGTACTTC. Translated: CAISRTGRYEQYF.

As regards this clonotype: A much larger clonotype is one base distant, so this may be a read error. The chain combines TRBV5-4 with TRBJ2-5; 14 positions match TRBD2. From germline, CDR1 is SGHNT and CDR2 YYREEE (reference sequence). The V gene end was trimmed by 5 bases and the J gene end by 5 bases; junction bases not matched to a gene: 5. The CDR3 length is 15 residues. CDR3 protein: CASRYRLAGGETQYF. CDR3 coding DNA: TGTGCCAGCAGATACCGACTAGCGGGAGGGGAGACCCAGTACTTC.

The rearrangement links TRBV5-1 to TRBJ1-5, with D possibly TRBD1 on 5 matching bases. The CDR3 contains 13 residues. The germline gives CDR1 SGHRS, CDR2 YFSETQ. Trimming left V 4 bases short and J 11 bases short, with 16 bases between. The CDR3, as DNA: TGCGCCAGCAGCGCAGGGTCCCGGAGGGCCCAGCATTTT. It encodes CASSAGSRRAQHF.

This chain joins TRBV15 and TRBJ1-5; unclear D gene. Germline CDR1 reads LNHNV; CDR2 reads YYDKDF (reference sequence). The CDR3 is 15 residues long. The germline V and J ends were trimmed by 3 bases and 3 bases, with 12 bases remaining between them. As DNA, the CDR3 is TGTGCCACCAGCAGGAAGGACGGGAACAATCAGCCCCAGCATTTT. It is translated as CATSRKDGNNQPQHF.

The rearrangement uses TRBV9 and TRBJ2-5, with D maybe TRBD2 (5 bases). This CDR3 contains 14 residues. Germline CDR1 is SGDLS and CDR2 is YYNGEE. V lost 3 bases to trimming and J lost 4 bases, with 13 bases between them. The CDR3 DNA follows: TGTGCCAGCAGCGCCGAACTAGTTGGAGAGACCCAGTACTTC. Protein product: CASSAELVGETQYF.

This clonotype was picked up a small number of times. The chain carries TRBV6-5 and TRBJ1-2, with 9 bases lining up with TRBD1. Trimming cost V 4 bases and J 6 bases; bases outside gene matches: 9. This CDR3 region has 15 residues. Germline V gives CDR1 MNHEY, CDR2 SVGAGI. The DNA for the CDR3 is TGTGCCAGCAGTTCCTGGGACAGGGCGGGTAATGGCTACACCTTC. Translation gives CASSSWDRAGNGYTF.